Listed here are 21 T cell receptor beta chains from one sample, sequenced in a study of spatial heterogeneity in lung cancer. Points from the study as a whole: Expanded alpha and beta TCR counts within tumors tracked tumor mutation counts.

In TCRdb, the 5' RACE reads were re-called with MiXCR into one record per CDR3 protein. This sample has roughly 12,000 distinct CDR3 sequences, with 6.6% found just once. For these receptors, no antigen is known. Indicated time point: sample taken at primary tumor resection. The sequencing here drew on lung tumor tissue, taken at surgery. The receptors were sampled from a female donor with early-stage non-small cell lung cancer.

A few counts support this clonotype. This sequence joins TRBV6-6 and TRBJ2-7; TRBD2 matches 13 bases. CDR1 is MNHNY and CDR2 is SVGAGI in the germline V gene (reference sequence). V gave up 0 bases and J gave up 6 bases; unmatched junction bases: 2. This CDR3 comprises 15 residues. The CDR3: CASSYSGLAGFEQYF. The CDR3 region has the DNA TGTGCCAGCAGTTACTCGGGACTAGCGGGATTCGAGCAGTACTTC.

This clonotype was found many times. The chain combines TRBV2 with TRBJ2-1; a possible D gene is TRBD2 (6 bases). Germline CDR1 SNHLY, CDR2 FYNNEI. Trimming pared 7 bases from V and 10 bases from J, leaving 11 bases between. The CDR3 runs to 11 residues. This chain's CDR3 is CASKDAGEQFF. CDR3 coding DNA: TGTGCCAGCAAAGATGCGGGGGAGCAGTTCTTC.

This clonotype was seen at least ten times. The chain has TRBV27 and TRBJ2-1; the D is unclear. This CDR3 comprises 13 residues. Germline V CDR1 and CDR2: MNHEY, SMNVEV (reference sequence). Trimming pared 6 bases from V and 3 bases from J, leaving 9 bases between. The CDR3 sequence is CASSVTFYNEQFF. CDR3 sequence (DNA): TGTGCCAGCAGCGTGACTTTCTACAATGAGCAGTTCTTC.

In this sample, this clonotype is medium-sized. The J gene is TRBJ2-1, the V gene TRBV6-2 or TRBV6-3; the D gene could be TRBD1 or TRBD2 (5 bases each). The germline V and J ends were trimmed by 2 bases and 0 bases, with 8 bases remaining between them. Germline CDR1 is MNHEY and CDR2 is SVGEGT. The CDR3 runs to 15 residues. The CDR3 loop is CASSYEGSSYNEQFF. The DNA of the CDR3 is TGTGCCAGCAGTTACGAGGGGAGCTCCTACAATGAGCAGTTCTTC.

This clonotype was observed many times. V and J are TRBV29-1 and TRBJ2-1; D not resolved. Germline CDR1 and CDR2: SQVTM and ANQGSEA. The CDR3 contains 12 residues. Trimming removed 4 bases at V and 4 bases at J, with 8 bases between. The CDR3 DNA follows: TGCAGCGTTGTATTCAGTTACAATGAGCAGTTCTTC. Amino acids: CSVVFSYNEQFF.

This clonotype rates as medium-sized. The chain combines TRBV20-1 with TRBJ2-7, with D tentatively TRBD1 (6 bases). V gave up 5 bases and J gave up 0 bases, with 8 bases separating them. The CDR3 has 12 residues. CDR1 and CDR2 from the germline V gene are DFQATT and SNEGSKA (reference sequence). CDR3 protein: CSACRGSYEQYF. The CDR3 DNA reads TGCAGTGCTTGCAGGGGCTCCTACGAGCAGTACTTC.

This clonotype was counted ten times or more. The chain recombines TRBV20-1 with TRBJ2-7, with a tentative D call TRBD2 (7 bases). V was cut by 4 bases and J by 4 bases, with 14 bases left in between. The CDR3 loop spans 13 amino acids. CDR1 DFQATT and CDR2 SNEGSKA come from the germline V gene (reference sequence). Here the CDR3 reads CSANPGGSYEQYF. The CDR3 region has the DNA TGCAGTGCTAACCCGGGGGGCTCGTACGAGCAGTACTTC.

This clonotype was observed a handful of times. This chain connects TRBV29-1 to TRBJ2-3; D is uncertain. Germline-derived CDR1 and CDR2 are SQVTM and ANQGSEA. This CDR3 has 15 residues. V lost 1 base, J lost 0 bases, and 11 bases lay in between. In nucleotides, the CDR3 is TGCAGCGTTGAAGGGGGAATCACTAGCACAGATACGCAGTATTTT. Translated, it gives CSVEGGITSTDTQYF.

There are many counts of this clonotype. V gene TRBV23-1 combines with J gene TRBJ2-1; TRBD1 agrees at 12 bases. TRBV23-1 belongs to the ORF category, with a function that is uncertain. J lost 8 bases, V lost 2 bases, and 13 bases had no gene match. The CDR3 covers 18 residues. The CDR3 here is CASSQRFSRDRGRDEQFF. The CDR3 region has the DNA TGCGCCAGCAGTCAACGATTCTCCCGGGACAGGGGGCGCGATGAGCAGTTCTTC.

This clonotype was counted ten times or more. The chain couples TRBV20-1 to TRBJ2-1; TRBD1 agrees at 7 bases. This CDR3 is 15 amino acids long. V lost 5 bases, J lost 0 bases, and 7 bases stayed unmatched. CDR1 and CDR2 (germline): DFQATT, SNEGSKA (reference sequence). The CDR3 spells CSARRGQSSYNEQFF. In DNA form, the CDR3 reads TGCAGTGCTCGTAGGGGACAGAGCTCCTACAATGAGCAGTTCTTC.

This clonotype was seen repeatedly, ten times or more. The rearrangement uses TRBV5-1 and TRBJ2-7; D could derive from TRBD1 or TRBD2 (6 bases each). V was trimmed by 4 bases and J by 2 bases, leaving 13 bases between them. Germline V gene data show CDR1 as SGHRS and CDR2 as YFSETQ. This CDR3 is built from 14 residues. The CDR3 bases are TGCGCCAGCAGCCCCTGGGGGGACACCTACGAGCAGTACTTC. It yields the protein CASSPWGDTYEQYF. Supplemented by reference TRBV5-1 and TRBJ2-7, the full variable domain reads KAGVTQTPRYLIKTRGQQVTLSCSPISGHRSVSWYQQTPGQGLQFLFEYFSETQRNKGNFPGRFSGRQFSNSRSEMNVSTLELGDSALYLCASSPWGDTYEQYFGPGTRLTVT.

V is TRBV7-2 and J is TRBJ1-2, with 7 bases aligning to TRBD1. The CDR3 is 15 amino acids. Germline assignment: CDR1 SGHTA and CDR2 FQGNSA. The V segment lost 5 bases and the J segment 8 bases; nucleotides outside the gene matches: 14. The CDR3 loop is CASSPGTDLRRGYTF. DNA of the CDR3: TGTGCCAGCAGCCCCGGGACAGACCTTAGGCGGGGCTACACCTTC.

This rearrangement joins TRBV12-3 or TRBV12-4 to TRBJ2-5, with 7 bases identical to TRBD1. The CDR3 consists of 14 residues. The trim removed 5 bases at V and 2 bases at J, leaving 5 bases unmatched. CDR3 sequence reads: CASSPGTAQETQYF. CDR3 in DNA: TGTGCCAGCAGTCCGGGGACAGCGCAAGAGACCCAGTACTTC.

This clonotype was seen many times. The rearrangement uses TRBV7-2 and TRBJ1-5; D is undetermined. This CDR3 contains 15 residues. Trimming stripped 1 base from V and 3 bases from J, with 10 bases between. The germline gives CDR1 SGHTA, CDR2 FQGNSA. The CDR3: CASSLGGIVNQPQHF. The CDR3 DNA reads as TGTGCCAGCAGCTTAGGGGGTATTGTCAATCAGCCCCAGCATTTT.

The sample holds a few counts of this clonotype. This sequence joins TRBV20-1 and TRBJ2-3, with 9 bases matching TRBD2. The germline CDR1 and CDR2 sequences are DFQATT and SNEGSKA (reference sequence). The J segment lost 5 bases and the V segment lost 2 bases, leaving 5 bases of the junction unmatched. The length of the CDR3 is 14 residues. CDR3 nucleotide sequence: TGCAGTGCTAGACAGCGGGAGGACTTAGATACGCAGTATTTT. Its protein product is CSARQREDLDTQYF.

This clonotype is termed medium-sized. J is TRBJ1-5 and V is TRBV10-2; D is unresolved. Germline V gene data show CDR1 as WSHSY and CDR2 as SAAADI. This CDR3 comprises 14 residues. With 2 bases removed from V and 5 bases from J, the gap between germline ends came to 10 bases. The CDR3: CASSENRGYQPQHF. DNA for the CDR3: TGCGCCAGCAGTGAGAATCGAGGTTATCAGCCCCAGCATTTT.

This clonotype appeared many times. V is TRBV6-1 and J is TRBJ2-1; D not resolved. The CDR3 extends over 15 amino acids. V was clipped by 0 bases and J by 5 bases, with 11 bases between them. In germline, CDR1 is MNHNS, CDR2 SASEGT. CDR3 sequence: CASSEALHSDNEQFF. The CDR3 DNA reads as TGTGCCAGCAGTGAAGCGCTTCATTCTGACAATGAGCAGTTCTTC.

This clonotype is medium-sized. The rearrangement links TRBV2 to TRBJ1-5, with 8 bases identical to TRBD1. V shed 6 bases, J shed 7 bases, and the junction held 14 bases outside the gene matches. The CDR3 is 16 residues long. Germline CDR1 SNHLY, CDR2 FYNNEI. CDR3 DNA sequence: TGTGCCAGCAGCGTCGTGAGGTCAGGGGGCAGCCAGCCCCAGCATTTT. Translated: CASSVVRSGGSQPQHF.

This clonotype was seen ten or more times. The genes are TRBV4-1 and TRBJ1-2; no reliable D call. V was pared by 0 bases and J by 2 bases, with 13 bases between. The CDR3 is 16 amino acids. The germline V gene has CDR1 MGHRA and CDR2 YSYEKL. CDR3 in amino acids: CASSQEPLTANYGYTF. The CDR3 DNA sequence: TGCGCCAGCAGCCAAGAGCCCTTAACAGCGAACTATGGCTACACCTTC.

The sample holds many counts of this clonotype. The rearrangement links TRBV7-8 to TRBJ2-5, with TRBD2 identical over 11 bases. The trim removed 1 base at V and 2 bases at J, leaving 21 bases unmatched. The germline V gene has CDR1 SGHVS and CDR2 FQNEAQ. This CDR3 comprises 22 residues. Here the CDR3 reads CASSLGDRRGGLAELNQETQYF. The CDR3 bases are TGTGCCAGCAGCTTAGGAGATCGGAGGGGGGGACTAGCGGAGTTAAATCAAGAGACCCAGTACTTC.

This clonotype was picked up one time. This chain joins TRBV4-3 and TRBJ1-4, with D perhaps TRBD1 (5 bases). Trimming left V 1 base short and J 8 bases short, with 17 bases between. Germline-derived CDR1 and CDR2 are LGHNA and YSLEER. The CDR3 extends over 16 amino acids. The CDR3 DNA is TGCGCCAGCAGCCAAGTCGCAGGGAAAGGTTCGGAAAAACTGTTTTTT. Encoded protein: CASSQVAGKGSEKLFF.